Shown below are 21 T cell receptor beta chains from a single sample sequenced in a study of CD8 T cells in Susac syndrome. Random hexamers were used to reverse transcribe the RNA input (about 0.5 to 1 ug). MiXCR, run by TCRdb on the immunoSEQ multiplex PCR reads, gives a single entry per CDR3 protein. The sample lists 84,000 or so distinct CDR3 sequences, around 93% occurring once. Sequences were obtained from CD8+ T cells from PBMCs. These receptors were obtained from a human donor with Susac syndrome.

The chain has TRBV27 and TRBJ2-3; D uncertain. Deletions cut 0 bases from V and 6 bases from J, with 19 bases between. CDR1 is MNHEY and CDR2 is SMNVEV in the germline V gene (reference sequence). This CDR3 has 17 amino acids. CDR3 amino acids: CASSLSVPAFTSDTQYF. The CDR3 coding sequence is TGTGCCAGCAGTTTATCAGTGCCCGCCTTCACGTCTGATACGCAGTATTTT.

On this clonotype itself: A read error may produce the germline difference seen at one junction end. The genes are TRBV7-7 and TRBJ2-2; a possible D gene is TRBD2 (5 bases). Germline V CDR1 and CDR2: SSHAT, FNYEAQ (reference sequence). The length of the CDR3 is 14 residues. CDR3 in DNA: TGTGCTAGCAGCTTAAGTTTAGGAGGCGGGGAGCTGTTTTTT. Its protein is CASSLSLGGGELFF. Drawing the rest from reference TRBV7-7 and TRBJ2-2, the complete variable domain is GAGVSQSPRYKVTKRGQDVTLRCDPISSHATLYWYQQALGQGPEFLTYFNYEAQPDKSGLPSDRFSAERPEGSISTLTIQRTEQRDSAMYRCASSLSLGGGELFFGEGSRLTVL.

The chain recombines TRBV20-1 with TRBJ1-5, with D tentatively TRBD1 (5 bases). This CDR3 is built from 16 residues. Per the germline V gene, CDR1 is DFQATT and CDR2 is SNEGSKA (reference sequence). The V end lost 3 bases, the J end lost 0 bases, and 15 bases lay between the germline ends. CDR3 residues: CSARGPGGDSNQPQHF. The CDR3 bases are TGCAGTGCTAGGGGCCCGGGGGGGGATAGCAATCAGCCCCAGCATTTT.

The V gene is TRBV4-1, the J gene TRBJ2-4, with TRBD2 as a possible D gene (5 bases). The CDR3 extends over 13 amino acids. Trimming cost V 0 bases and J 5 bases, with 5 bases left between them. Germline V gene data show CDR1 as MGHRA and CDR2 as YSYEKL. CDR3 residues: CASSQEGENIQYF. The CDR3 DNA reads TGCGCCAGCAGCCAAGAGGGAGAAAACATTCAGTACTTC.

A single count supports this clonotype. The J gene is TRBJ2-4, the V gene TRBV12-3 or TRBV12-4; either TRBD1 or TRBD2 may fit D (5 bases each). V lost 2 bases and J 5 bases, leaving 10 bases between the germline ends. This CDR3 has 14 residues. The DNA for the CDR3 is TGTGCCAGCAGTTTATCCGGGACCCAAAACATTCAGTACTTC. It specifies CASSLSGTQNIQYF.

The chain recombines TRBV29-1 with TRBJ2-6; 12 positions match TRBD1. Germline trimming cut 4 bases from V and 4 bases from J; bases unmatched to any gene: 17. CDR3 size: 20 residues. CDR1 and CDR2 from the germline V gene are SQVTM and ANQGSEA. The CDR3: CSVVGVAEGQGARGANVLTF. CDR3 DNA sequence: TGCAGCGTTGTGGGGGTAGCTGAGGGACAGGGGGCGCGAGGGGCCAACGTCCTGACTTTC.

The table lists this clonotype with a count of one. This chain connects TRBV4-1 to TRBJ2-7; 7 nucleotides align to TRBD2. The trim removed 4 bases at V and 4 bases at J, leaving 4 bases unmatched. The CDR3 covers 13 residues. Germline assignment: CDR1 MGHRA and CDR2 YSYEKL. CDR3 amino acids: CASSPWGGYEQYF. The CDR3 nucleotides read TGCGCCAGCAGCCCCTGGGGGGGATACGAGCAGTACTTC.

This chain connects TRBV20-1 to TRBJ2-1, with D possibly matching TRBD2 (5 bases). The CDR3 length is 14 residues. From germline, CDR1 is DFQATT and CDR2 SNEGSKA (reference sequence). V was shortened by 0 bases and J by 2 bases, with 8 bases between the two germline ends. The CDR3 nucleotides are TGCAGTGCTAGAGATCAGAGGGCCTACAATGAGCAGTTCTTC. It specifies CSARDQRAYNEQFF.

This chain joins TRBV20-1 and TRBJ2-7; the D gene could be TRBD1 or TRBD2 (5 bases each). CDR1 is DFQATT, CDR2 SNEGSKA, per germline (reference sequence). Trimming removed 2 bases at V and 0 bases at J, with 14 bases between. The CDR3 extends over 15 amino acids. For the CDR3, the DNA is TGCAGTGCTAGACCTACCACGGGACCCTCCTACGAGCAGTACTTC. Protein: CSARPTTGPSYEQYF.

V and J are TRBV5-6 and TRBJ2-7, with D possibly being TRBD1 (5 bases). V dropped 0 bases and J dropped 1 base, with 8 bases sitting between them. Germline assignment: CDR1 SGHDT and CDR2 YYEEEE. The CDR3 is 14 residues long. CDR3 region: CASSLGQTSYEQYF. CDR3 DNA: TGTGCCAGCAGCTTGGGACAGACTTCCTACGAGCAGTACTTC.

The chain employs TRBV5-6 and TRBJ1-1; a possible D gene is TRBD1 (6 bases). Looked up from germline, CDR1 is SGHDT and CDR2 is YYEEEE. The CDR3 has 14 amino acids. The V end lost 4 bases, the J end lost 1 base, and 11 bases lay between the germline ends. CDR3 bases: TGTGCCAGCAGCGGGGTAGGGGGGAACACTGAAGCTTTCTTT. Amino acid sequence: CASSGVGGNTEAFF.

The rearrangement joins TRBV28 to TRBJ2-1; TRBD1 is a possible D gene (5 bases). Germline V lookup: CDR1 MDHEN, CDR2 SYDVKM. CDR3 size: 14 residues. V was shortened by 10 bases and J by 5 bases, with 18 bases between the two germline ends. The CDR3 loop reads CATVGVRMDNEQFF. The CDR3 nucleotides are TGTGCCACCGTAGGGGTTCGTATGGACAATGAGCAGTTCTTC.

The V call is TRBV12-5, the J call TRBJ1-1, with TRBD1 matching 8 bases. This CDR3 comprises 15 residues. Germline assignment: CDR1 LGHNT and CDR2 FRNRAP. After removal of 1 base from V and 1 base from J, the junction contained 2 bases not matched to a gene. CDR3 nucleotide sequence: TGTGCTAGTGGTTTGGGACAGGGGTCGAACACTGAAGCTTTCTTT. This codes for CASGLGQGSNTEAFF.

V gene TRBV27 combines with J gene TRBJ1-5; D is unresolved. V was cut by 4 bases and J by 5 bases, with 12 bases left in between. This CDR3 has 14 residues. The germline CDR1 and CDR2 sequences are MNHEY and SMNVEV (reference sequence). In DNA, the CDR3 is TGTGCCAGCAGTTCCGGACCGATATATCAGCCCCAGCATTTT. Translating it yields CASSSGPIYQPQHF.

The chain links TRBV6-5 to TRBJ1-4; possibly TRBD1 for D (5 bases). The CDR3 is 14 residues long. Germline loops: CDR1 MNHEY, CDR2 SVGAGI. Trimming cost V 5 bases and J 3 bases, with 10 bases left between them. The CDR3 reads CASSIRVPNEKLFF. The DNA for the CDR3 is TGTGCCAGCAGTATCAGGGTTCCTAATGAAAAACTGTTTTTT.

This rearrangement joins TRBV6-6 to TRBJ2-1, with 9 bases aligning to TRBD2. The CDR3 totals 16 residues. Looked up from germline, CDR1 is MNHNY and CDR2 is SVGAGI (reference sequence). Trimming at V came to 2 bases and at J to 5 bases, leaving 7 bases not matched to a gene. The CDR3 region has the DNA TGTGCCAGCAGTTACCATAGCGGGAGCCCCGACAATGAGCAGTTCTTC. Amino acids: CASSYHSGSPDNEQFF.

For the CDR3, the DNA is TGTGCCAGCAGCCAAGATCGGCAGGGACTACTCACAGATACGCAGTATTTT. Encoded protein: CASSQDRQGLLTDTQYF. The chain is built from TRBV4-2 and TRBJ2-3; 7 bases line up with TRBD2. The length of the CDR3 is 17 residues. Germline CDR1 LGHNA, CDR2 YNFKEQ. Germline trimming cut 0 bases from V and 2 bases from J; bases unmatched to any gene: 8.

The rearrangement uses TRBV14 and TRBJ2-3; D unclear. The CDR3 has 14 amino acids. V dropped 4 bases and J dropped 2 bases, with 10 bases sitting between them. Germline V CDR1 and CDR2: SGHDN, FVKESK. CDR3 protein: CASSLARHTDTQYF. CDR3 nucleotide sequence: TGTGCCAGCAGCCTGGCGCGGCACACAGATACGCAGTATTTT.

V is TRBV5-5 and J is TRBJ1-2; D might be TRBD1 (6 bases). V lost 0 bases to trimming and J lost 6 bases, with 12 bases between them. CDR3 length: 14 residues. Germline values: CDR1 SGHKS, CDR2 YYEKEE (reference sequence). CDR3 sequence: CASSLDGQMDGYTF. DNA for the CDR3: TGTGCCAGCAGCTTGGATGGACAGATGGATGGCTACACCTTC.

V usage is TRBV14 and J usage is TRBJ2-7, with D perhaps TRBD1 or TRBD2 (6 bases each). The V end lost 0 bases, the J end lost 3 bases, and 15 bases lay between the germline ends. Germline V gives CDR1 SGHDN, CDR2 FVKESK. The CDR3 contains 16 residues. In DNA, the CDR3 is TGTGCCAGCAGCCAAGATCCGGGGGCGCCTATCTACGAGCAGTACTTC. It encodes CASSQDPGAPIYEQYF.

V and J are TRBV12-5 and TRBJ2-1, with unresolved D. The V and J ends lost 2 bases and 4 bases respectively, with 9 bases between them. The CDR3 consists of 14 residues. Germline CDR1 and CDR2: LGHNT and FRNRAP. CDR3 sequence: CASGLLTNYNEQFF. Here the CDR3 DNA reads TGTGCTAGTGGTTTGTTGACGAATTACAATGAGCAGTTCTTC.